The 4 T cell receptor beta chains reported below all come from one sample, sequenced in a study of beta chain features in type 1 diabetes. Expressed TCRB transcripts were sequenced, since all the RNA that had been isolated was reverse transcribed. TCRdb keeps only in-frame clones here, not all; method: immunoSEQ multiplex PCR. The data show about 900,000 clones, roughly a sixth seen once. The sample comprised naive CD4+ T cells from blood. The receptors were gathered from a woman younger than 35 in good health.

The chain is built from TRBV15 and TRBJ2-3; D is uncertain. Germline values: CDR1 LNHNV, CDR2 YYDKDF (reference sequence). V dropped 0 bases and J dropped 6 bases, with 13 bases sitting between them. The CDR3 spans 15 residues. The CDR3: CATSRDFNLVDTQYF. The CDR3 nucleotides are TGTGCCACCAGCAGAGATTTCAACCTCGTGGATACGCAGTATTTT.

This sequence joins TRBV5-1 and TRBJ2-3; 7 bases match TRBD1. CDR3 length: 15 residues. With V trimmed by 2 bases and J by 2 bases, 5 bases remained unmatched. Germline V CDR1 and CDR2: SGHRS, YFSETQ. CDR3 bases: TGCGCCAGCAGCTTAGGGACAGCGTTCACAGATACGCAGTATTTT. Translating it yields CASSLGTAFTDTQYF.

This clone was seen a handful of times. The chain combines TRBV2 with TRBJ2-4; D is uncertain. CDR1 and CDR2 (germline): SNHLY, FYNNEI. The germline V and J ends were trimmed by 11 bases and 4 bases, with 15 bases remaining between them. CDR3 length equals 13 residues. The CDR3 protein is CASMSRVKNIQYF. CDR3 nucleotides: TGTGCCTCTATGTCTCGGGTAAAAAACATTCAGTACTTC. The entire variable domain, with the rest obtained from reference TRBV2 and TRBJ2-4, is as follows: EPEVTQTPSHQVTQMGQEVILRCVPISNHLYFYWYRQILGQKVEFLVSFYNNEISEKSEIFDDQFSVERPDGSNFTLKIRSTKLEDSAMYFCASMSRVKNIQYFGAGTRLSVL.

In this sample, this clone turned up a few times. The chain has TRBV4-3 and TRBJ2-5, with D possibly being TRBD1 (6 bases). Gene TRBJ2-7 matches the end of the DNA better, so the J call may be wrong. The CDR3 is 15 amino acids. Germline V gene lookup returns CDR1 LGHNA and CDR2 YSLEER. CDR3 nucleotides: TGCGCCAGCAGCCAGAACACAGGGATCTTGCCCGAGCAGTACTTC. It translates to CASSQNTGILPEQYF.